This paragraph reports one T cell receptor beta chain. After removal of 5 bases from V and 7 bases from J, the junction contained 12 bases not matched to a gene. This CDR3 contains 17 residues. Germline assignment: CDR1 SEHNR and CDR2 FQNEAQ (reference sequence). The second PCR ran roughly 6 to 11 cycles with a sample-barcoded 5' primer and J-beta primers. TCRdb recomputed calls from the 5' RACE reads with MiXCR, one row per CDR3 protein. The sample holds 1.5 million to 2 million distinct CDR3 sequences, approximately 40% seen once. This entry comes from a study of blood T cells in healthy people across ages.

The material sequenced was blood. V gene TRBV7-9 combines with J gene TRBJ2-1; TRBD2 agrees at 12 bases. The TCR comes from a human donor in good health. The CDR3 loop is CASSPATLAGGLNEQFF. The CDR3 DNA follows: TGTGCCAGCAGCCCCGCCACCCTAGCGGGGGGGTTGAATGAGCAGTTCTTC. Together with reference TRBV7-9 and TRBJ2-1, the CDR3 gives the full variable domain: DTGVSQNPRHKITKRGQNVTFRCDPISEHNRLYWYRQTLGQGPEFLTYFQNEAQLEKSRLLSDRFSAERPKGSFSTLEIQRTEQGDSAMYLCASSPATLAGGLNEQFFGPGTRLTVL.